This T cell receptor (beta chain) was found in a study of vaccination effects on CD4 cells after COVID-19. Study summary: ViraFEST assay sequencing came after antigen-specific CD4+ T cells were expanded with viral peptide pools. Study observations and caveats: Few convalescent patients were included, and no early post-infection timepoints were sampled.

The culture ran for roughly ten days before CD4+ T cells were isolated. Half-medium replacement with IL-2 medium occurred on days 3 and 7. V was pared by 0 bases and J by 2 bases, with 2 bases of the junction left unmatched. Germline V gene data show CDR1 as SGHRS and CDR2 as YFSETQ. The CDR3 consists of 15 residues. Profiling relied on immunoSEQ multiplex PCR, and the TCRdb table lists in-frame clones only, not all of them. Of tens of thousands of clones in the sample, approximately 80% were seen once. A few counts support this clone. Its antigen is not identified. The same CDR3 can be traced to other DNA sequences in this sample.

The sample consisted of CD4+ T cells from PBMCs cultured without peptide, taken before COVID-19 vaccination. V and J are TRBV5-1 and TRBJ2-5; 9 nucleotides match TRBD1. The clonotype comes from a human donor who received a COVID-19 vaccine. The CDR3 DNA follows: TGCGCCAGCAGCTTGGCGACAGGGGGGCAAGAGACCCAGTACTTC. It translates to CASSLATGGQETQYF.